This T cell receptor beta chain was recovered during a study of PD-L1 blockade in urothelial cancer (dated by TCRdb to 2016 to 2017). About the study as a whole: Every patient began therapy at some point between 2013 and 2015 and was given atezolizumab 1,200 mg intravenously every 3 weeks. Twenty-five of 29 patients were identified as males with urothelial cancer of bladder origin, and a prior smoking history was reported by 18 of 29 patients. Patients had an ECOG performance status of 0 or 1 and had received between 0 and 3 prior chemotherapy regimens. Blood samples were analyzed 3 weeks after the start of treatment (second dose) and 6 weeks after the start of treatment. Blood samples yielded a median of roughly 150,000 T cells and roughly 83,000 unique TCRs, with median clonality approximately 0.08. The study, an exploratory multi-omic analysis, examined somatic, immune and clinical correlates of response to PD-L1 blockade with atezolizumab in urothelial cancer. TCR sequencing covered pretreatment tumor samples and matched, serially collected peripheral blood taken before and after atezolizumab treatment. Durable clinical benefit was defined as progression-free survival longer than 6 months, and TCR features were also tested against progression-free and overall survival. In the same patients who had TCR sequencing, pretreatment tumors also underwent whole exome sequencing and RNA sequencing. Durable clinical benefit was achieved by nine patients but not by the remaining 20. Pretreatment blood TCR-seq was available for around 29 patients, at least one posttreatment blood collection was obtained for around 25 patients, and tumor TCR-seq was available for around 25 patients. Here is what the overall study found, with its caveats: Because of the small sample size (n of about 30) and the many exploratory analyses performed, the results are intended to be regarded as hypothesis-generating. Improved progression-free and overall survival was associated with having pretreatment peripheral blood TCR clonality below the median. At 3 weeks after the start of treatment, tumor-associated TCR clones in peripheral blood had expanded more in patients with durable benefit (n of about 21, p = 0.022).

Synthetic TCR analog templates were spiked into each PCR so that absolute template abundance could be estimated from read counts. The immunoSEQ assay was used to amplify TCRbeta CDR3 regions from genomic DNA with bias-controlled V and J gene primers. Rearranged TCRbeta segments were sequenced at approximately 20X coverage. In the authors' own workflow: Clustering was used to correct sequencing errors, and CDR3s were annotated against IMGT to assign V, D and J genes. Out-of-frame and stop-codon sequences were excluded, and only productive TCRbeta rearrangements were used in downstream analyses. Clonality was calculated as one minus the Shannon entropy normalized by the log of the number of unique productive sequences. Clones differing between time points or between blood and tumor were identified using Fisher's exact test with Benjamini-Hochberg correction, with an adjusted p below 0.01 applied as the threshold. TCRdb's version of the immuneACCESS table is confined to in-frame rearrangements and falls short of the full clone set. An unresolved V gene accounts for under half of the shortfall where checked; the remainder is of unknown origin. The V and J calls and clone size are taken from that table; D and trimming were inferred from the DNA. A total of about 52,000 clones appear in this sample, 77% of them only once. The ten most abundant clones make up about 3.6% of the sample.

This clone appeared once. Its antigen is not yet known. Base qualities were left out, and no much larger clone turns up one base away. The germline V gene sets CDR1 to LGHNA and CDR2 to YNFKEQ. Including cysteine and phenylalanine, the CDR3 has 16 amino acids. Left in the record is the CDR3 DNA by itself, 48 bases read in frame from the first base. Germline trimming: 4 bases from V, 4 bases from J; junction bases outside gene matches: 8. A cohort of some 29 patients with locally advanced or metastatic urothelial carcinoma, treated at Memorial Sloan Kettering on a trial protocol, was included. Peripheral blood mononuclear cells were collected pretreatment and during treatment, with between 1 and 8 total time points per patient. The Qiagen DNeasy Blood extraction kit was used to purify genomic DNA from total PBMCs and from tumor samples. Collected pretreatment and during treatment, PBMCs were isolated and stored as previously described.

Sequences were derived from PBMCs, sampled around atezolizumab (anti-PD-L1) treatment. This clonotype was sampled from a man between 70 and 80 years old with urothelial cancer. The chain links TRBV4-2 with TRBJ1-2, and 11 junctional nucleotides match TRBD1. The DNA reads TGTGCCAGCAGCCCGGGACAGGGGGGTTCGAGCTATGGCTACACCTTC. This codes for CASSPGQGGSSYGYTF.